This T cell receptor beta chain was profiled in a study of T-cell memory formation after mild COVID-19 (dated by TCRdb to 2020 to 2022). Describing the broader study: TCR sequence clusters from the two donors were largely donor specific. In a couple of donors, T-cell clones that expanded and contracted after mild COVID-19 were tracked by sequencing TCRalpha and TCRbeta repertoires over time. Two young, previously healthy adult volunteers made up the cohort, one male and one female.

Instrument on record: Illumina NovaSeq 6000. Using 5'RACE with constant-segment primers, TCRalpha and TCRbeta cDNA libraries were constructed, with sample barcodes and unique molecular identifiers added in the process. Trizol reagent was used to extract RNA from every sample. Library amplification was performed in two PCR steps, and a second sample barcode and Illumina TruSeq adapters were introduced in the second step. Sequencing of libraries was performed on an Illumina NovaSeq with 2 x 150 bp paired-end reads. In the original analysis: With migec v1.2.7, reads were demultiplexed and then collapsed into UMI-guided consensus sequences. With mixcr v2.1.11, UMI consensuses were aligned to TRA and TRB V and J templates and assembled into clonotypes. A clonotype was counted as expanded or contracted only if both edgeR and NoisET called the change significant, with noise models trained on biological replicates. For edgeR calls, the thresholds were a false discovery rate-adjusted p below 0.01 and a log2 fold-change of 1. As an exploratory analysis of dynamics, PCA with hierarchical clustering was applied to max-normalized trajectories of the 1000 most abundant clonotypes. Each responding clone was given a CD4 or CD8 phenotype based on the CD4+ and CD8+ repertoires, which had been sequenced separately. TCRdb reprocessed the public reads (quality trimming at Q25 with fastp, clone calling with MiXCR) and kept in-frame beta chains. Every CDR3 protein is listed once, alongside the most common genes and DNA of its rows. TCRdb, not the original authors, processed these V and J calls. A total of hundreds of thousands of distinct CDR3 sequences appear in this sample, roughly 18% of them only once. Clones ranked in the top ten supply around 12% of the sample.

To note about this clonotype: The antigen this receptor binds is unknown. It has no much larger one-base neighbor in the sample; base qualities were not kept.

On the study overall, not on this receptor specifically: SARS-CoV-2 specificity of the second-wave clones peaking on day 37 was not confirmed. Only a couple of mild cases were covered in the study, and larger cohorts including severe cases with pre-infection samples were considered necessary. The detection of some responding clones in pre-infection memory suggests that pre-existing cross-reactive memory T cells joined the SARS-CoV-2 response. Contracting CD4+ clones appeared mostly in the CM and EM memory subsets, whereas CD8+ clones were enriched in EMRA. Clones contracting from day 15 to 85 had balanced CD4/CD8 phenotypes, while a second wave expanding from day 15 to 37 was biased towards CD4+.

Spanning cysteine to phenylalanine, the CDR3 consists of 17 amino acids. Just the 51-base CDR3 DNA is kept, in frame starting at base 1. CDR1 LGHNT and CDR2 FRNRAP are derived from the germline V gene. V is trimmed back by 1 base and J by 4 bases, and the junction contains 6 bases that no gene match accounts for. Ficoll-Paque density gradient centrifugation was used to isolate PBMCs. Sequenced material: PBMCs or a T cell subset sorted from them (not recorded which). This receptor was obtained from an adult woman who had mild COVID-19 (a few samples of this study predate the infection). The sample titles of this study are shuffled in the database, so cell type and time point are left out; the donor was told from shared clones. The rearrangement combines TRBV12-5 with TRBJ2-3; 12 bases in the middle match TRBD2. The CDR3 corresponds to CASGLGLAGGPPDTQYF. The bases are TGTGCTAGTGGTTTGGGCCTAGCGGGAGGGCCCCCAGATACGCAGTATTTT.